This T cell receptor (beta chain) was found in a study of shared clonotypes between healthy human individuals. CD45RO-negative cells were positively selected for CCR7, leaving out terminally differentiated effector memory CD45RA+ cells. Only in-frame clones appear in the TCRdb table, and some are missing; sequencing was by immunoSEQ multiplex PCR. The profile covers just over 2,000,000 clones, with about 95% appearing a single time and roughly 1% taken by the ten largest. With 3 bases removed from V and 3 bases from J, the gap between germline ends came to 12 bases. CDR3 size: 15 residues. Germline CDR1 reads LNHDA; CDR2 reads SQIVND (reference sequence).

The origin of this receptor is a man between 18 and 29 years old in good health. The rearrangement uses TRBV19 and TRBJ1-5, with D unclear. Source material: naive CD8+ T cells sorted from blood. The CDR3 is CASSISPENNQPQHF. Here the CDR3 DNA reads TGTGCCAGTAGTATCTCTCCTGAAAACAATCAGCCCCAGCATTTT.